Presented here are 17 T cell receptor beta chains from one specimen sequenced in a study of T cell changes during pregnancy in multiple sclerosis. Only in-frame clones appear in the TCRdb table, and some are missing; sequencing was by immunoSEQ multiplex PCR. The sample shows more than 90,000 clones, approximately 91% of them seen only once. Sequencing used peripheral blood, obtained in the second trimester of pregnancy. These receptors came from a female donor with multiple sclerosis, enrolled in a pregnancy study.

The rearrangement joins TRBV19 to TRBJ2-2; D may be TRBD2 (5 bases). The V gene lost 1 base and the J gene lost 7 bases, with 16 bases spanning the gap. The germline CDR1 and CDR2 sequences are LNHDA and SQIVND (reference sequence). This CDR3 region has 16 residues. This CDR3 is CASSIGLRGSIGELFF. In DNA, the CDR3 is TGTGCCAGTAGTATAGGGTTACGTGGGAGTATCGGGGAGCTGTTTTTT.

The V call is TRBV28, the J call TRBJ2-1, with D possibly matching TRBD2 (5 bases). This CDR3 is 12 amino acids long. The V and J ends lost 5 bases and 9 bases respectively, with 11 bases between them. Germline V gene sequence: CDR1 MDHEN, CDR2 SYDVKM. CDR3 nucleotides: TGTGCCAGCAGTGTAACAACTAGTGAGCAGTTCTTC. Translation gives CASSVTTSEQFF. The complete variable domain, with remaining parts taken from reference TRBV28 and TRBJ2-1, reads DVKVTQSSRYLVKRTGEKVFLECVQDMDHENMFWYRQDPGLGLRLIYFSYDVKMKEKGDIPEGYSVSREKKERFSLILESASTNQTSMYLCASSVTTSEQFFGPGTRLTVL.

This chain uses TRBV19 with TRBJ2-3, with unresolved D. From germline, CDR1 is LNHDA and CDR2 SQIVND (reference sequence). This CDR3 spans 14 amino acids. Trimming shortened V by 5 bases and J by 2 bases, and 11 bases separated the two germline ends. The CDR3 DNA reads TGTGCCAGTAGTTCAGGTCCGGCCACAGATACGCAGTATTTT. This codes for CASSSGPATDTQYF.

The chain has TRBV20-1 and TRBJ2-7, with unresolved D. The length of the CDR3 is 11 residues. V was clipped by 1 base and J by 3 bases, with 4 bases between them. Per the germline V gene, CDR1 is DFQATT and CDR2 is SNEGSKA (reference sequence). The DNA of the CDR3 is TGCAGTGCTAGAGCCCTCTACGAGCAGTACTTC. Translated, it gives CSARALYEQYF.

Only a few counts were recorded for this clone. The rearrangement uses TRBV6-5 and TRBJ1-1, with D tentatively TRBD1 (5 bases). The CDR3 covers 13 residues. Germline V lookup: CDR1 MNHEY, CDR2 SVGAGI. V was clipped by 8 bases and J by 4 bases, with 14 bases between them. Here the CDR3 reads CASSFQQGTEAFF. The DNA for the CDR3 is TGTGCCAGCTCATTCCAGCAGGGCACTGAAGCTTTCTTT.

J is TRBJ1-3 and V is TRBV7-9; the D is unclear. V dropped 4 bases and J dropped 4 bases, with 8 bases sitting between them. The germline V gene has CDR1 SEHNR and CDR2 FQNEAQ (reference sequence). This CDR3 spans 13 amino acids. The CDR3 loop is CASSSGSGNTIYF. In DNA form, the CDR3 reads TGTGCCAGCAGCTCGGGGAGCGGAAACACCATATATTTT.

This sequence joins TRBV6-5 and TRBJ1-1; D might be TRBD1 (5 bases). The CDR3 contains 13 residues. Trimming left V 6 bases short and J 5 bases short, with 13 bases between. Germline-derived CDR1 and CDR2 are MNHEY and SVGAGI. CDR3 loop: CASSAPGGTEAFF. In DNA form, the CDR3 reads TGTGCCAGCAGCGCCCCCGGGGGGACTGAAGCTTTCTTT.

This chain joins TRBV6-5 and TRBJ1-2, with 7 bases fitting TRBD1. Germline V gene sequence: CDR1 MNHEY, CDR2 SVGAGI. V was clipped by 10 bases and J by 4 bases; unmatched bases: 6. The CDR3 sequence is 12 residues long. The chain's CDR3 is CATRQGSYGYTF. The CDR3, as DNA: TGTGCCACAAGACAGGGATCCTATGGCTACACCTTC.

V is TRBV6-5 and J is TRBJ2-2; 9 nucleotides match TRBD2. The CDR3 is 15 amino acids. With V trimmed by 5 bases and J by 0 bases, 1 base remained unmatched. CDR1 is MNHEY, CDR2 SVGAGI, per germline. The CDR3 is CASSRLAANTGELFF. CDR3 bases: TGTGCCAGCAGTCGACTAGCGGCGAACACCGGGGAGCTGTTTTTT.

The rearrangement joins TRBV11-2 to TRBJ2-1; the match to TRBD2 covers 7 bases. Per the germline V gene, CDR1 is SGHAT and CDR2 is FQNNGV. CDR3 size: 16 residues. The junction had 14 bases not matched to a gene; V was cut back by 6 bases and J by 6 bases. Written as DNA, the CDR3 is TGTGCCAGCAGGCCTATACTAGCGCGAGTTGGCAATGAGCAGTTCTTC. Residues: CASRPILARVGNEQFF.

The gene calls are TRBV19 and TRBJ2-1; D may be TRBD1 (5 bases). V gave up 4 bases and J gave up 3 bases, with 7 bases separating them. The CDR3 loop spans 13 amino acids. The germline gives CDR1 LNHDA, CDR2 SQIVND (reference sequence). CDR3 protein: CASSRGRYNEQFF. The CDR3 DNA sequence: TGTGCCAGTAGTAGGGGCCGCTACAATGAGCAGTTCTTC. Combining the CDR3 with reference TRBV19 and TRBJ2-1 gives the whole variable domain DGGITQSPKYLFRKEGQNVTLSCEQNLNHDAMYWYRQDPGQGLRLIYYSQIVNDFQKGDIAEGYSVSREKKESFPLTVTSAQKNPTAFYLCASSRGRYNEQFFGPGTRLTVL.

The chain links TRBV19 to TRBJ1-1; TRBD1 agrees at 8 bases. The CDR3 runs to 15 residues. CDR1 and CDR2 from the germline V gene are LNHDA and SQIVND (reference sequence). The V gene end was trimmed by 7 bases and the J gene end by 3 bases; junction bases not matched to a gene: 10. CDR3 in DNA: TGTGCCAGTACCAAGGGGGGGACAGGATACACTGAAGCTTTCTTT. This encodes CASTKGGTGYTEAFF.

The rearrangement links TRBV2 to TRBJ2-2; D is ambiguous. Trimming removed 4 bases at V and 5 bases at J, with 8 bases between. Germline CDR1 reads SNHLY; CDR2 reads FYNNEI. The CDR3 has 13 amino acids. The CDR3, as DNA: TGTGCCAGCAGTGTATCACGGACCGGGGAGCTGTTTTTT. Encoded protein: CASSVSRTGELFF.

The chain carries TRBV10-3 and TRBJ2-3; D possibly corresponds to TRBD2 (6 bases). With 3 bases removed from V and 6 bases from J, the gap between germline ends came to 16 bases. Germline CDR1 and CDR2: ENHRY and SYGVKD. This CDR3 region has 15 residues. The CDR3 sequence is CAISEGWGGGDTQYF. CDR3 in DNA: TGTGCCATCAGTGAAGGTTGGGGTGGGGGGGATACGCAGTATTTT.

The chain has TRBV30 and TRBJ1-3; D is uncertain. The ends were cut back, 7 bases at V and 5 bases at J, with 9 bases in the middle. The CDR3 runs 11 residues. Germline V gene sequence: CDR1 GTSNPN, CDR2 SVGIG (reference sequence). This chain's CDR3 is CASRARNTIYF. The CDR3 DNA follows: TGTGCCTCGCGCGCTCGAAACACCATATATTTT.

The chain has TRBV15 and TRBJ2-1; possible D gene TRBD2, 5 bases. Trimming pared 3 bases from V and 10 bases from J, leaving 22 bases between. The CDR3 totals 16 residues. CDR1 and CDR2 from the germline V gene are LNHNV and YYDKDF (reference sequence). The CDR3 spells CATSSQGMGWELEQFF. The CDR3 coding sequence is TGTGCCACCAGCAGTCAAGGGATGGGTTGGGAGTTGGAGCAGTTCTTC.

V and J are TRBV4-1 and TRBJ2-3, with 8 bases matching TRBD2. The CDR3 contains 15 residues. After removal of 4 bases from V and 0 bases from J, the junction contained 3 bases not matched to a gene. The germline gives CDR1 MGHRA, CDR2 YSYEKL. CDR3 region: CASSPGGGSTDTQYF. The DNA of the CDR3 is TGCGCCAGCAGCCCGGGAGGGGGTAGCACAGATACGCAGTATTTT.